This T cell receptor beta chain was profiled in a study of blood T cell repertoires in COVID-19. Patients in Seattle were enrolled during active infection, then followed longitudinally. Original analysis: Estimation of nucleated cell counts was performed using reference gene primer amplification. The assay was immunoSEQ multiplex PCR, and TCRdb's table has in-frame clones only and misses some. Clonal size and the V and J genes are those of that table, whereas D and trimming came from the DNA. The sample holds 300,000 to 350,000 clones, roughly 89% seen once. Trimming cost V 5 bases and J 0 bases, with 20 bases left between them. CDR1 is SGHAT, CDR2 FQNNGV, per germline. The CDR3 consists of 19 residues.

Material: peripheral blood. The chain carries TRBV11-2 and TRBJ1-6; D is unclear. The source is a woman aged 60-75 years with COVID-19, enrolled during active disease. CDR3 amino acids: CASSLGTRGSVSYNSPLHF. The CDR3 DNA follows: TGTGCCAGCAGCCTCGGAACCCGAGGATCAGTCTCCTATAATTCACCCCTCCACTTT. Variable domain in full (rest from reference TRBV11-2 and TRBJ1-6): EAGVAQSPRYKIIEKRQSVAFWCNPISGHATLYWYQQILGQGPKLLIQFQNNGVVDDSQLPKDRFSAERLKGVDSTLKIQPAKLEDSAVYLCASSLGTRGSVSYNSPLHFGNGTRLTVT.